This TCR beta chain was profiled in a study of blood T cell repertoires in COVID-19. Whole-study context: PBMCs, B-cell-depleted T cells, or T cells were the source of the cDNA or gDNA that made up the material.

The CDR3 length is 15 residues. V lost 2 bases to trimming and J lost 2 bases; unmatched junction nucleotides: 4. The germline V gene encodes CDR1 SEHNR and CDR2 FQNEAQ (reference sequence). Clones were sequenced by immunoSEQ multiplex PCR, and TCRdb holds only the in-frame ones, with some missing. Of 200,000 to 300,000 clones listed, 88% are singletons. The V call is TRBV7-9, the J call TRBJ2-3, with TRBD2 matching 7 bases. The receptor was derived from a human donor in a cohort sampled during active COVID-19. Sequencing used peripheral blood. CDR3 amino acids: CASSLSSGYTDTQYF. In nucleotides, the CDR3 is TGTGCCAGCAGCTTAAGTAGCGGGTACACAGATACGCAGTATTTT.